This entry lists 18 T cell receptor beta chains sequenced from one sample in a study of blood T cell repertoires in COVID-19. This table comes from immunoSEQ multiplex PCR, and its TCRdb copy is limited to in-frame clones, with some not included. The table lists roughly 210,000 clones, about 87% of them singletons. The sequencing input was peripheral blood. The source of these receptors is a man between 65 and 85 years old with acute or convalescent COVID-19.

This chain joins TRBV29-1 and TRBJ2-5; D may be TRBD1 (6 bases). This CDR3 has 13 residues. V was pared by 7 bases and J by 0 bases, with 12 bases between. Germline CDR1 SQVTM, CDR2 ANQGSEA. This CDR3 reads CSEQGRNQETQYF. CDR3 coding DNA: TGCAGCGAACAGGGCAGGAACCAAGAGACCCAGTACTTC.

The chain joins TRBV19 to TRBJ1-1, with D uncertain. In germline, CDR1 is LNHDA, CDR2 SQIVND (reference sequence). CDR3 length: 15 residues. Trimming shortened V by 7 bases and J by 4 bases, and 19 bases separated the two germline ends. The CDR3 spells CASTLGRLGSTEAFF. CDR3 sequence (DNA): TGTGCCAGTACCCTTGGCCGCCTGGGGAGCACTGAAGCTTTCTTT.

The V call is TRBV6-5, the J call TRBJ1-1; D is possibly TRBD1 (5 bases). Trimming pared 0 bases from V and 11 bases from J, leaving 13 bases between. The CDR3 covers 13 residues. Germline V gene sequence: CDR1 MNHEY, CDR2 SVGAGI. The DNA for the CDR3 is TGTGCCAGCAGTTACTCGGAAGCAGGGAGGGCTTTCTTT. Protein sequence: CASSYSEAGRAFF.

This clone was recorded once. The chain joins TRBV2 to TRBJ1-5; TRBD1 matches at 7 bases. CDR3 length equals 15 residues. Germline V lookup: CDR1 SNHLY, CDR2 FYNNEI. The trim removed 4 bases at V and 7 bases at J, leaving 10 bases unmatched. CDR3 sequence (DNA): TGTGCCAGCAGTGTAGGCAGGGGGTCTCCACAGCCCCAGCATTTT. It translates to CASSVGRGSPQPQHF.

The V call is TRBV7-3, the J call TRBJ2-2; 10 positions agree with TRBD2. The length of the CDR3 is 18 residues. V shed 8 bases and J 6 bases; nucleotides not matched to a gene: 18. Germline V gene data show CDR1 as SGHTA and CDR2 as FQGTGA. The CDR3 sequence: CASRDGGGIAGGPGELFF. The CDR3 bases are TGTGCCAGCCGCGACGGAGGGGGGATAGCGGGAGGTCCCGGGGAGCTGTTTTTT.

This chain joins TRBV18 and TRBJ2-2, with D perhaps matching TRBD1 (6 bases). The V gene's germline CDR1 is KGHSH and CDR2 LQKENI. The length of the CDR3 is 19 residues. V shed 4 bases and J shed 0 bases, with 21 bases lying between them. CDR3 in DNA: TGTGCCAGCTCACTACTAACTTTATGGGGGCGAACGAACACCGGGGAGCTGTTTTTT. Translating it yields CASSLLTLWGRTNTGELFF.

The chain joins TRBV2 to TRBJ2-2, with TRBD2 identical over 7 bases. V shed 6 bases and J 3 bases; nucleotides not matched to a gene: 7. CDR3 size: 15 residues. CDR1 is SNHLY, CDR2 FYNNEI, per germline. The CDR3 DNA reads TGTGCCAGCAGCGAACGGGGGAGGGACACCGGGGAGCTGTTTTTT. This encodes CASSERGRDTGELFF.

V usage is TRBV12-5 and J usage is TRBJ2-3; tentatively, D is TRBD2 (5 bases). Germline V gene sequence: CDR1 LGHNT, CDR2 FRNRAP. The CDR3 consists of 11 residues. V was clipped by 5 bases and J by 7 bases, with 7 bases between them. The DNA of the CDR3 is TGTGCTAGTGGTCGGGGAAATACGCAGTATTTT. Its protein product is CASGRGNTQYF.

J is TRBJ2-7 and V is TRBV4-3; 8 bases agree with TRBD2. V was clipped by 2 bases and J by 7 bases; unmatched bases: 10. The CDR3 spans 15 residues. Germline CDR1 and CDR2: LGHNA and YSLEER. In nucleotides, the CDR3 is TGCGCCAGCAGCCAATCTAGCGCCGGGAGGGGGGAGCAGTACTTC. Its protein product is CASSQSSAGRGEQYF.

The rearrangement links TRBV5-5 to TRBJ2-1; D might be TRBD2 (6 bases). This CDR3 comprises 14 residues. Germline V gene sequence: CDR1 SGHKS, CDR2 YYEKEE (reference sequence). Trimming shortened V by 4 bases and J by 3 bases, and 11 bases separated the two germline ends. The CDR3 protein is CASSNPGLYNEQFF. CDR3 DNA sequence: TGTGCCAGCAGCAACCCGGGACTCTACAATGAGCAGTTCTTC.

The chain carries TRBV2 and TRBJ1-2; D is possibly TRBD1 (6 bases). The CDR3 runs to 14 residues. Germline V lookup: CDR1 SNHLY, CDR2 FYNNEI. V lost 5 bases, J lost 5 bases, and 15 bases lay in between. The CDR3 loop reads CASSLLTGKYGYTF. DNA of the CDR3: TGTGCCAGCAGTCTTCTTACAGGGAAGTATGGCTACACCTTC. The variable domain in full, completed from reference TRBV2 and TRBJ1-2, reads EPEVTQTPSHQVTQMGQEVILRCVPISNHLYFYWYRQILGQKVEFLVSFYNNEISEKSEIFDDQFSVERPDGSNFTLKIRSTKLEDSAMYFCASSLLTGKYGYTFGSGTRLTVV.

This chain connects TRBV3-1 (or the pseudogene TRBV3-2) to TRBJ2-5; 7 nucleotides line up with TRBD2. The V gene's germline CDR1 is LGHDT and CDR2 YNNKEL (reference sequence). CDR3 length: 14 amino acids. V shed 2 bases and J 5 bases; nucleotides not matched to a gene: 5. CDR3 in amino acids: CASSQLAVRETQYF. The CDR3 nucleotides read TGTGCCAGCAGCCAACTAGCGGTCCGGGAGACCCAGTACTTC.

The chain joins TRBV19 to TRBJ2-2; 12 nucleotides match TRBD2. Germline loops: CDR1 LNHDA, CDR2 SQIVND (reference sequence). This CDR3 is built from 16 residues. Germline trimming cut 6 bases from V and 4 bases from J; bases unmatched to any gene: 6. The CDR3: CASSQTSGSPTGELFF. CDR3 coding DNA: TGTGCCAGTAGCCAGACTAGCGGGAGTCCCACCGGGGAGCTGTTTTTT. The full variable domain, completed using reference TRBV19 and TRBJ2-2, is DGGITQSPKYLFRKEGQNVTLSCEQNLNHDAMYWYRQDPGQGLRLIYYSQIVNDFQKGDIAEGYSVSREKKESFPLTVTSAQKNPTAFYLCASSQTSGSPTGELFFGEGSRLTVL.

This clone was seen only once. The V and J genes are TRBV2 and TRBJ1-5, with 12 bases fitting TRBD1. This CDR3 has 15 amino acids. Germline CDR1 reads SNHLY; CDR2 reads FYNNEI. V gave up 6 bases and J gave up 5 bases; unmatched junction bases: 5. CDR3 protein: CASRGQGAVDQPQHF. Here the CDR3 DNA reads TGTGCCAGCAGGGGACAGGGGGCTGTGGATCAGCCCCAGCATTTT. The whole variable domain, filled in from reference TRBV2 and TRBJ1-5, reads EPEVTQTPSHQVTQMGQEVILRCVPISNHLYFYWYRQILGQKVEFLVSFYNNEISEKSEIFDDQFSVERPDGSNFTLKIRSTKLEDSAMYFCASRGQGAVDQPQHFGDGTRLSIL.

This chain links TRBV5-1 with TRBJ2-6; 8 bases agree with TRBD1. CDR1 and CDR2 from the germline V gene are SGHRS and YFSETQ. The CDR3 extends over 17 amino acids. J gave up 2 bases and V 4 bases, and 8 bases lay outside the gene matches. The CDR3 is CASSANQGATGANVLTF. CDR3 nucleotides: TGCGCCAGCAGCGCAAATCAGGGGGCTACTGGGGCCAACGTCCTGACTTTC.

This clone appeared a single time. V is TRBV19 and J is TRBJ1-4; 8 nucleotides line up with TRBD1. The germline CDR1 and CDR2 sequences are LNHDA and SQIVND (reference sequence). The CDR3 covers 15 residues. The V segment lost 4 bases and the J segment 3 bases; nucleotides outside the gene matches: 4. The CDR3 DNA sequence: TGTGCCAGTAGTACCCGGACAGGGTCTAATGAAAAACTGTTTTTT. It encodes CASSTRTGSNEKLFF.

V gene TRBV29-1 combines with J gene TRBJ2-1; 7 bases agree with TRBD2. V was pared by 0 bases and J by 7 bases, with 6 bases of the junction left unmatched. The CDR3 has 14 amino acids. Germline CDR1 reads SQVTM; CDR2 reads ANQGSEA. Written as DNA, the CDR3 is TGCAGCGTTGAAGATCGCGGGAGTATAAATGAGCAGTTCTTC. Its protein is CSVEDRGSINEQFF.

The V call is TRBV9, the J call TRBJ2-1, with 10 nucleotides matching TRBD2. Germline V gives CDR1 SGDLS, CDR2 YYNGEE. The CDR3 sequence is 16 residues long. Trimming cost V 0 bases and J 9 bases; bases outside gene matches: 9. In DNA, the CDR3 is TGTGCCAGCAGCGTAGTATCAGCGGGAGGGTTGGGTGAGCAGTTCTTC. Translated, it gives CASSVVSAGGLGEQFF.